These 25 T cell receptor beta chains were sequenced from one sample in a study of blood T cell repertoires in COVID-19. Some clones are missing from TCRdb's copy, which holds only in-frame ones; the method was immunoSEQ multiplex PCR. The sample lists just over 150,000 clones; 92% were seen once. What was sequenced was peripheral blood. The receptors were gathered from a man under 40 with COVID-19, enrolled during active disease.

The rearrangement uses TRBV7-6 and TRBJ1-2; TRBD1 aligns across 7 bases. The CDR3 spans 16 residues. J was trimmed by 7 bases and V by 5 bases; bases with no gene match: 16. The V gene's germline CDR1 is SGHVS and CDR2 FNYEAQ. DNA of the CDR3: TGTGCCAGCAGCATTAGCCCCACAGGGGCATTAGGTGGCTACACCTTC. It codes for CASSISPTGALGGYTF.

V gene TRBV29-1 combines with J gene TRBJ1-5, with no clear D. The germline V and J ends were trimmed by 1 base and 5 bases, with 9 bases remaining between them. CDR1 and CDR2 from the germline V gene are SQVTM and ANQGSEA. The CDR3 runs 13 residues. DNA of the CDR3: TGCAGCGTTGAAGTCCAGGAAGATCAGCCCCAGCATTTT. Protein sequence: CSVEVQEDQPQHF.

This clone was seen more than once but under ten times. V gene TRBV6-2 or TRBV6-3 combines with J gene TRBJ2-2; D is undetermined. CDR3 length: 14 amino acids. Trimming removed 6 bases from V and 1 base from J, with 9 bases in between. Germline V gene sequence: CDR1 MNHEY, CDR2 SVGEGT. The CDR3 spells CASRPRLNTGELFF. The CDR3 DNA reads TGTGCCAGCAGACCTAGACTGAACACCGGGGAGCTGTTTTTT.

The V and J genes are TRBV1 and TRBJ1-1. TRBV1 is recorded as a pseudogene. This CDR3 has 14 amino acids. In DNA, the CDR3 is TGCACCAGCAGCCAAGACTTACCGGGAATTGAAGCTTTCTTT. Translating it yields CTSSQDLPGIEAFF.

This chain links TRBV4-3 with TRBJ2-7; no reliable D call. Trimming cost V 2 bases and J 0 bases, with 14 bases left between them. Germline CDR1 and CDR2: LGHNA and YSLEER. The CDR3 has 16 residues. CDR3 nucleotide sequence: TGCGCCAGCAGCCAATCAGTGGTCCCTAGCTCCTACGAGCAGTACTTC. Encoded protein: CASSQSVVPSSYEQYF.

The table lists this clone with a few counts. J is TRBJ2-5 and V is TRBV6-5; 7 positions match TRBD1. The CDR3 consists of 16 residues. V trimming: 0 bases; J trimming: 5 bases; junction bases outside the gene matches: 9. The germline V gene has CDR1 MNHEY and CDR2 SVGAGI. The CDR3 region is CASSYSFFRGTETQYF. CDR3 nucleotide sequence: TGTGCCAGCAGTTACTCGTTTTTCAGGGGGACGGAGACCCAGTACTTC.

The V call is TRBV28, the J call TRBJ2-2; 8 bases agree with TRBD2. Germline V gene data show CDR1 as MDHEN and CDR2 as SYDVKM. The CDR3 loop spans 16 amino acids. J was trimmed by 5 bases and V by 2 bases; bases with no gene match: 7. The CDR3 here is CASSLGVAGGTGELFF. DNA for the CDR3: TGTGCCAGCAGTTTAGGAGTCGCGGGAGGTACCGGGGAGCTGTTTTTT.

This chain uses TRBV29-1 with TRBJ1-2; TRBD1 matches at 7 bases. V dropped 0 bases and J dropped 2; count of bases not matched to a gene: 0. CDR3 length: 13 residues. In germline, CDR1 is SQVTM, CDR2 ANQGSEA. CDR3 loop: CSVEDRGNYGYTF. The CDR3 region has the DNA TGCAGCGTTGAAGACAGGGGGAACTATGGCTACACCTTC.

The chain joins TRBV6-5 to TRBJ1-2; the D is unclear. Per the germline V gene, CDR1 is MNHEY and CDR2 is SVGAGI. The CDR3 is 16 residues long. Trimming removed 0 bases at V and 1 base at J, with 12 bases between. DNA for the CDR3: TGTGCCAGCAGTTACTCCTCCTTGCGGGGTAACTATGGCTACACCTTC. Translation gives CASSYSSLRGNYGYTF.

This clone was detected a few times. The rearrangement joins TRBV19 to TRBJ1-3; D gene uncertain. The V end lost 2 bases, the J end lost 0 bases, and 11 bases lay between the germline ends. The CDR3 runs 16 residues. The germline gives CDR1 LNHDA, CDR2 SQIVND (reference sequence). The CDR3 sequence: CASSISYASSGNTIYF. The CDR3 coding sequence is TGTGCCAGTAGTATATCGTACGCGAGCTCTGGAAACACCATATATTTT.

The chain employs TRBV4-3 and TRBJ2-3, with D uncertain. Germline V gives CDR1 LGHNA, CDR2 YSLEER. The CDR3 is 17 amino acids. Trimming took 1 base from V and 3 from J, leaving 17 bases between them. CDR3 amino acids: CASSQAHSFFSTDTQYF. CDR3 DNA sequence: TGCGCCAGCAGCCAAGCCCACAGTTTTTTTTCTACAGATACGCAGTATTTT.

The chain couples TRBV3-1 (or the pseudogene TRBV3-2) to TRBJ2-3, with D maybe TRBD2 (7 bases). Germline assignment: CDR1 LGHDT and CDR2 YNNKEL (reference sequence). Between the trimmed V and J ends, which lost 6 bases and 6 bases, there was a span of 10 bases. The CDR3 consists of 12 residues. DNA of the CDR3: TGTGCCAGCAGTTCGGGGGGCGATACGCAGTATTTT. Its translation: CASSSGGDTQYF.

V usage is TRBV19 and J usage is TRBJ2-1, with D possibly TRBD1 on 6 matching bases. The V end lost 5 bases, the J end lost 6 bases, and 20 bases lay between the germline ends. From germline, CDR1 is LNHDA and CDR2 SQIVND (reference sequence). The CDR3 loop spans 16 amino acids. For the CDR3, the DNA is TGTGCCAGTAGTTCTCCTGGGGGCCGGTATATCAATGAGCAGTTCTTC. Translating it yields CASSSPGGRYINEQFF.

The J gene is TRBJ2-3, the V gene TRBV7-3; perhaps TRBD2 as D (5 bases). Germline lookup yields CDR1 SGHTA and CDR2 FQGTGA. Trimming removed 6 bases from V and 0 bases from J, with 16 bases in between. CDR3 size: 16 residues. In DNA form, the CDR3 reads TGTGCCAGCAGTCTACTAGGGTATGCTAGCACAGATACGCAGTATTTT. Residues: CASSLLGYASTDTQYF.

This rearrangement joins TRBV29-1 to TRBJ2-7, with 9 nucleotides matching TRBD1. Germline V gives CDR1 SQVTM, CDR2 ANQGSEA. Trimming took 5 bases from V and 5 from J; bases not matched to a gene: 13. The CDR3 extends over 15 amino acids. Here the CDR3 reads CSVFRSRTGVNEQYF. The CDR3 DNA follows: TGCAGCGTTTTCAGATCCAGGACAGGGGTCAACGAGCAGTACTTC.

This rearrangement joins TRBV6-6 to TRBJ1-6, with TRBD1 matching over 9 bases. The germline V gene has CDR1 MNHNY and CDR2 SVGAGI (reference sequence). The CDR3 length is 15 residues. V was clipped by 5 bases and J by 7 bases; unmatched bases: 6. CDR3 in DNA: TGTGCCAGCAGTCCCCGACAGGGGGGGAATTCACCCCTCCACTTT. Its translation is CASSPRQGGNSPLHF.

The V call is TRBV19, the J call TRBJ2-7; the match to TRBD2 covers 10 bases. The germline gives CDR1 LNHDA, CDR2 SQIVND (reference sequence). With V trimmed by 3 bases and J by 2 bases, 4 bases remained unmatched. The CDR3 covers 15 residues. CDR3 nucleotides: TGTGCCAGTAGTATTCAAGCGGGAGGGCCCTACGAGCAGTACTTC. Its protein is CASSIQAGGPYEQYF. The full variable domain, in which reference TRBV19 and TRBJ2-7 provide the parts outside the CDR3, is DGGITQSPKYLFRKEGQNVTLSCEQNLNHDAMYWYRQDPGQGLRLIYYSQIVNDFQKGDIAEGYSVSREKKESFPLTVTSAQKNPTAFYLCASSIQAGGPYEQYFGPGTRLTVT.

This rearrangement joins TRBV7-4 to TRBJ1-5; D is unclear. The CDR3 extends over 18 amino acids. The germline V and J ends were trimmed by 2 bases and 2 bases, with 19 bases remaining between them. CDR1 and CDR2 from the germline V gene are SGHVT and SQSDAQ. CDR3 nucleotide sequence: TGTGCCAGCAGCTTAAACTCCGGCTCCCTAGTTCGCAATCAGCCCCAGCATTTT. This encodes CASSLNSGSLVRNQPQHF.

There are a few counts of this clone. V usage is TRBV4-1 and J usage is TRBJ1-6; TRBD1 agrees at 9 bases. The germline gives CDR1 MGHRA, CDR2 YSYEKL. V shed 4 bases and J 5 bases; nucleotides not matched to a gene: 0. This CDR3 comprises 14 residues. CDR3 coding DNA: TGCGCCAGCAGCCGGGACAGGGATAATTCACCCCTCCACTTT. Amino acids: CASSRDRDNSPLHF.

The J gene is TRBJ2-7, the V gene TRBV11-2; TRBD1 agrees at 9 bases. The germline V gene has CDR1 SGHAT and CDR2 FQNNGV. V gave up 4 bases and J gave up 7 bases; unmatched junction bases: 14. This CDR3 comprises 16 residues. This chain's CDR3 is CASSSLQGAIGIEQYF. CDR3 nucleotides: TGTGCCAGCAGCTCATTACAGGGGGCGATCGGTATAGAGCAGTACTTC.

The rearrangement links TRBV7-3 to TRBJ1-5; 7 bases match TRBD1. J gave up 4 bases and V 4 bases, and 1 base lay outside the gene matches. CDR1 is SGHTA and CDR2 is FQGTGA in the germline V gene. The CDR3 contains 13 residues. CDR3 region: CASSSTGNQPQHF. The CDR3 bases are TGTGCCAGCAGCTCGACAGGGAATCAGCCCCAGCATTTT. The whole variable domain, filled in from reference TRBV7-3 and TRBJ1-5, reads GAGVSQTPSNKVTEKGKYVELRCDPISGHTALYWYRQSLGQGPEFLIYFQGTGAADDSGLPNDRFFAVRPEGSVSTLKIQRTERGDSAVYLCASSSTGNQPQHFGDGTRLSIL.

This chain uses TRBV5-6 with TRBJ1-2, with a tentative D call TRBD1 (6 bases). CDR1 and CDR2 (germline): SGHDT, YYEEEE. The CDR3 spans 15 residues. V lost 4 bases, J lost 3 bases, and 16 bases lay in between. The CDR3 protein is CASSPGVVWDYGYTF. The CDR3, as DNA: TGTGCCAGCAGCCCAGGGGTGGTTTGGGACTATGGCTACACCTTC. Supplemented by reference TRBV5-6 and TRBJ1-2, the full variable domain reads DAGVTQSPTHLIKTRGQQVTLRCSPKSGHDTVSWYQQALGQGPQFIFQYYEEEERQRGNFPDRFSGHQFPNYSSELNVNALLLGDSALYLCASSPGVVWDYGYTFGSGTRLTVV.

The V gene is TRBV10-3, the J gene TRBJ1-4; 7 bases align to TRBD1. V lost 0 bases, J lost 7 bases, and 5 bases stayed unmatched. This CDR3 contains 15 residues. Germline V lookup: CDR1 ENHRY, CDR2 SYGVKD. CDR3 in amino acids: CAISESRQGGEKLFF. The DNA for the CDR3 is TGTGCCATCAGTGAGTCAAGACAGGGCGGTGAAAAACTGTTTTTT.

The chain combines TRBV18 with TRBJ2-7, with TRBD2 matching over 15 bases. The germline V gene has CDR1 KGHSH and CDR2 LQKENI. This CDR3 is 18 amino acids long. Germline trimming cut 4 bases from V and 2 bases from J; bases unmatched to any gene: 9. CDR3 DNA: TGTGCCAGCTCACTATTGGGACTAGCGGGAGGTGAAGCCTACGAGCAGTACTTC. Its protein is CASSLLGLAGGEAYEQYF.

This clone was detected once. This CDR3 is CASSQEGGVGGYTF. In DNA form, the CDR3 reads TGCGCCAGCAGCCAAGAAGGGGGGGTGGGTGGCTACACCTTC. The chain has TRBV4-3 and TRBJ1-2, with D perhaps matching TRBD1 (6 bases). This CDR3 spans 14 amino acids. Germline V gene data show CDR1 as LGHNA and CDR2 as YSLEER. Trimming removed 0 bases from V and 7 bases from J, with 12 bases in between.